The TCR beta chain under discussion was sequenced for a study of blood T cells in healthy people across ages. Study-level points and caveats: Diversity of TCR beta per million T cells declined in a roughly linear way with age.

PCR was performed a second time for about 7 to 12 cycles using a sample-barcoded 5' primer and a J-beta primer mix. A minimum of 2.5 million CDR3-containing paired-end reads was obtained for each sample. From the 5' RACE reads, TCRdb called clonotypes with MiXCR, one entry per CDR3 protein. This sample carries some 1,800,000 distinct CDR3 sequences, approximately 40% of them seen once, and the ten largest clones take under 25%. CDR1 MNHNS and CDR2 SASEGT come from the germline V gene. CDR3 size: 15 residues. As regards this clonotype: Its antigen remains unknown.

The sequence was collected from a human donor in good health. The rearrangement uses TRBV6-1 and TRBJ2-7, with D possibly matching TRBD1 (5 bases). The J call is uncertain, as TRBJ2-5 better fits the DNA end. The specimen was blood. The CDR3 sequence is CASSLRVIREETQYF. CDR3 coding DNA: TGTGCCAGCAGTCTCAGGGTTATTAGGGAAGAGACCCAGTACTTC.